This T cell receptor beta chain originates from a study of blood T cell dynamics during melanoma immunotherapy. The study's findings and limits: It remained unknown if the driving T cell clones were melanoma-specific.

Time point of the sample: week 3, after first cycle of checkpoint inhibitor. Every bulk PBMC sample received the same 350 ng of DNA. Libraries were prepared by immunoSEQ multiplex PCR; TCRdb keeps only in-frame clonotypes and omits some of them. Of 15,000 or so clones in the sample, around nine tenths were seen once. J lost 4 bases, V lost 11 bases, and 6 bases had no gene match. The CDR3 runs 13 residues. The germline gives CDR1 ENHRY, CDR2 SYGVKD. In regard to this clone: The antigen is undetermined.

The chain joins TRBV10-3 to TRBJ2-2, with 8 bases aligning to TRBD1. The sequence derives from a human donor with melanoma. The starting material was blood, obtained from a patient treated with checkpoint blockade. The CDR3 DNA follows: TGTGCCTCTAGGACAGGGACCACCGGGGAGCTGTTTTTT. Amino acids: CASRTGTTGELFF.